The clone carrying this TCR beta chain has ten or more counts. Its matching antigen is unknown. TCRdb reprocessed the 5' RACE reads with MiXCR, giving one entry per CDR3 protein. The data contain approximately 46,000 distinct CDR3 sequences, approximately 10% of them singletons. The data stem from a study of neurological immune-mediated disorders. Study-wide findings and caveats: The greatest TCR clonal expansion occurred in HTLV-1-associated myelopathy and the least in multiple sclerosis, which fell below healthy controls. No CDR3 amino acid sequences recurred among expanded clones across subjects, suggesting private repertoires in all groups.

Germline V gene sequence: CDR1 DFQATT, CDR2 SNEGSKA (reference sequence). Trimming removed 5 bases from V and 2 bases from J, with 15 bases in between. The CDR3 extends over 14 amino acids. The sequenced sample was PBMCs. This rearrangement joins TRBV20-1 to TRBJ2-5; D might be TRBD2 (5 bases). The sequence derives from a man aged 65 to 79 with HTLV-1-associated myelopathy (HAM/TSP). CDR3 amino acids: CSAPTGNAQETQYF. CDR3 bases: TGCAGTGCTCCAACGGGAAACGCACAAGAGACCCAGTACTTC.